Given below is one T cell receptor beta chain in context. This receptor's antigen is unknown. Base qualities were left out, and no much larger clone turns up one base away. Samples from volunteer blood donors who had recovered from COVID-19 were contributed by a second Seattle source. Each collaborating institution followed its own protocols to collect whole blood in K2EDTA tubes. Collaborator samples were shipped for TCRbeta analysis as frozen whole blood, isolated PBMCs, or DNA extracted from either sample type. The junction shows trimming of 1 base on V and 2 bases on J, and the gene matches do not reach 2 bases of it. Sequences MNHEY (CDR1) and SVGAGI (CDR2) are obtained from the germline V gene. Its CDR3 holds 15 amino acids, cysteine through phenylalanine. The entry retains the CDR3 DNA only, 45 bases that are in frame from base 1. The data belong to a study of blood T cell repertoires in COVID-19 (TCRdb year 2020). In terms of the full investigation: Samples from collaborators originated in the United States, Italy and Spain and spanned both the acute and convalescent phases of COVID-19. Where HLA class I and class II types were available, the types were taken from metadata supplied by the sample provider, not from assay-based typing. A de-identified subject ID, COVID-19 status, age in years and sex were almost always included in the sample metadata. The prospective study material was composed of cDNA or gDNA derived from T cells, B-cell-depleted T cells, or PBMCs. Deeply sampled blood TCRbeta repertoires from subjects exposed to, actively infected with, or recovered from COVID-19 were included in the dataset. A freely available public database, intended as a resource for researchers studying the immune response to SARS-CoV-2, is where the repertoires were released. Samples were obtained from the ongoing ImmuneRACE study (first 160 participants) and from some 1,200 subjects provided by 6 global collaborators. The paper as a whole reports these results and caveats: The quantity of clinical and demographic metadata differed by source and by participant and was supplied without curation.

TCRbeta CDR3 regions were amplified from genomic DNA using the immunoSEQ Assay, a bias-controlled multiplex PCR. The authors' analysis ran thus. Within the assay, amplification of reference gene primers was used to estimate how many nucleated cells each sample contained. Sequence reads were collapsed and filtered to measure the absolute abundance of every unique TCRbeta CDR3 rearrangement. For each sample, productive Simpson clonality was calculated by taking the square root of Simpson's diversity index across productive rearrangements. In its TCRdb copy, this immuneACCESS table keeps in-frame sequences only and misses some clones. Where compared with another copy, unresolved V genes explain less than half of these, and the others have no known cause. V, J and clone size were drawn from that table, and D and trimming were deduced from the DNA. This sample has approximately 210,000 clones in its table, and around nine tenths of those were observed once. The ten largest clonotypes hold 6.2% of the sample.

Sample: peripheral blood. The chain uses TRBV6-5 and TRBJ1-2, with TRBD1 identical over 9 junction bases. This receptor was taken from a middle-aged woman who had recovered from COVID-19. The CDR3 reads as follows: CASSYWTGVNYGYTF. The nucleotide sequence is TGTGCCAGCAGTTACTGGACAGGGGTGAACTATGGCTACACCTTC.